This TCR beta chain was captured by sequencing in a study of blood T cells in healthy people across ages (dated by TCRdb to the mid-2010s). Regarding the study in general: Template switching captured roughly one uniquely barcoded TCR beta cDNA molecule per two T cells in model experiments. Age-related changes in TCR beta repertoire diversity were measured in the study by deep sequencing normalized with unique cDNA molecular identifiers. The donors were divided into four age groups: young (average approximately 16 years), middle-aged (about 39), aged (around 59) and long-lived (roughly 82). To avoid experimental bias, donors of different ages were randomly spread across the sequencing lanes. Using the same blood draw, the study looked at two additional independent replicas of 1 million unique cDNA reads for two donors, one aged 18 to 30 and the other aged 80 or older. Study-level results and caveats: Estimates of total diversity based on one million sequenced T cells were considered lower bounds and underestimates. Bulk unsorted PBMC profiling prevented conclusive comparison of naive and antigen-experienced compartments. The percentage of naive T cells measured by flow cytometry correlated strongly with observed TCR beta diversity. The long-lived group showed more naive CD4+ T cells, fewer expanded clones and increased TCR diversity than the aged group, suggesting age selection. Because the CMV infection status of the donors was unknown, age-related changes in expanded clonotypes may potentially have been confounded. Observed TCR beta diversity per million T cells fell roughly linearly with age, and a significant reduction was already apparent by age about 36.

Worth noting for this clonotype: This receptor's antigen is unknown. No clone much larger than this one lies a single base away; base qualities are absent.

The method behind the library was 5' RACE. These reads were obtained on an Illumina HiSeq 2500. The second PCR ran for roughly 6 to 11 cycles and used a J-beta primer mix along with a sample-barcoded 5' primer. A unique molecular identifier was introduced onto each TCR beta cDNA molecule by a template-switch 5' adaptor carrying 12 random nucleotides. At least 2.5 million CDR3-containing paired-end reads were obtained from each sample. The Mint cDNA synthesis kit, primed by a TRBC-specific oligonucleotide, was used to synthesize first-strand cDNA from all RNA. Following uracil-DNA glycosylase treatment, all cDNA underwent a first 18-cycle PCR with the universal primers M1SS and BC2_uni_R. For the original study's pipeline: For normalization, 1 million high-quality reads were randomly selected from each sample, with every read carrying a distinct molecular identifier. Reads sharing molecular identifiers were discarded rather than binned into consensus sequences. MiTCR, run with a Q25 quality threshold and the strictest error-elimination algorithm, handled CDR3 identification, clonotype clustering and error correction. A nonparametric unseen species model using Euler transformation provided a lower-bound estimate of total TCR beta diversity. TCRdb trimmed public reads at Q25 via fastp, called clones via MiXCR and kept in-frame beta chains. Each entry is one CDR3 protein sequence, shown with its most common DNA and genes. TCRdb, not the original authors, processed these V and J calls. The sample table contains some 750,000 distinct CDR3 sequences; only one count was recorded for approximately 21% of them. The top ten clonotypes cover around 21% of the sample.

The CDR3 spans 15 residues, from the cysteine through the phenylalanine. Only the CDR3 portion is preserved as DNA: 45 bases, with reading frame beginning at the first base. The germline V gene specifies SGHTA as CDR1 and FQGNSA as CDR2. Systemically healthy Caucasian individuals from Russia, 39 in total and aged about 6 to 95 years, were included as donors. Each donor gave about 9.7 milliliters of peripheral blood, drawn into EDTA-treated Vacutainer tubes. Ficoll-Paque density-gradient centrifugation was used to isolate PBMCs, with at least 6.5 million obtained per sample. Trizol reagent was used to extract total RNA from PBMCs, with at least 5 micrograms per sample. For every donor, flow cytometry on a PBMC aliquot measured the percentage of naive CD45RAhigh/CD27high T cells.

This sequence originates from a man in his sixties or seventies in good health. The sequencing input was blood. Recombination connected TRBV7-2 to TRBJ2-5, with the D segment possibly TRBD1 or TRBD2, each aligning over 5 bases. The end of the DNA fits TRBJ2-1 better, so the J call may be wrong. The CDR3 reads CASSLGGSRWGEQFF. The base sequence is TGTGCCAGCAGCTTAGGGGGGTCTCGATGGGGTGAGCAGTTCTTC.